This is a list of T cell receptor beta chains from one sample in a study of blood T cells in healthy people across ages. TCRdb redid the calling of the 5' RACE reads with MiXCR, one entry per CDR3 protein. The sample consists of over 550,000 distinct CDR3 sequences, about 30% of them appearing once. The specimen was blood. The receptors shown here come from a woman of 80 years or more in good health. The CDR3 runs from the conserved cysteine through the conserved F or W. Each record gives: V gene, clone size, J gene, D gene, CDR3 protein, CDR3 DNA. A D gene is named only where the DNA matches it firmly. Clone size appears in some rows only: once, few, many, or a class for an expanded clone.

TRBV20-1	many	TRBJ2-7	NA	CSAMDQTYEQYF	TGCAGTGCTATGGACCAAACCTACGAGCAGTACTTC
TRBV28	many	TRBJ2-1	TRBD2	CASRHRTSGFFSSYNEQFF	TGTGCCAGCAGACATCGGACTAGCGGGTTTTTTAGCTCCTACAATGAGCAGTTCTTC
TRBV20-1	few	TRBJ1-4	TRBD1	CSALDRVGNEKLFF	TGCAGTGCCCTCGACAGGGTGGGGAATGAAAAACTGTTTTTT
TRBV7-2	many	TRBJ2-1	NA	CASSLAGRGDNEQFF	TGTGCCAGCAGCTTAGCTGGGAGGGGGGACAATGAGCAGTTCTTC
TRBV20-1	many	TRBJ1-5	NA	CSATQGRNQPQHF	TGCAGTGCTACGCAGGGCCGCAATCAGCCCCAGCATTTT
TRBV20-1	many	TRBJ2-3	TRBD2	CSAIPSGGEITDTQYF	TGCAGTGCTATCCCTAGTGGGGGGGAGATCACAGATACGCAGTATTTT
TRBV5-5	NA	TRBJ1-4	NA	CASSPSGIGANEKLFF	TGTGCCAGCAGCCCCAGTGGGATAGGGGCTAATGAAAAACTGTTTTTT
TRBV20-1	NA	TRBJ2-1	NA	CSGIRDAGYNEQFF	TGCAGCGGGATCCGGGACGCCGGATACAATGAGCAGTTCTTC
TRBV7-2	NA	TRBJ2-7	NA	CASSLESRLGEQYF	TGTGCCAGCAGCTTAGAATCTCGCCTAGGCGAGCAGTACTTC
TRBV20-1	NA	TRBJ2-3	NA	CSQTTQQGSTDTQYF	TGCAGTCAAACCACCCAACAGGGAAGCACAGATACGCAGTATTTT
TRBV6-5	few	TRBJ1-5	NA	CASRQDQLGPQHF	TGTGCCAGCAGACAAGACCAGTTAGGGCCCCAGCATTTT
TRBV5-6	NA	TRBJ2-2	TRBD2	CASSPMGGGAIGELFF	TGTGCCAGCAGCCCCATGGGCGGGGGGGCGATCGGGGAGCTGTTTTTT
TRBV10-2	NA	TRBJ2-5	NA	CASSVTFQETQYF	TGCGCCAGCAGTGTGACCTTCCAAGAGACCCAGTACTTC
TRBV5-1	NA	TRBJ2-7	TRBD1	CASRHQRTGVDEQYF	TGCGCCAGCAGGCACCAACGGACAGGGGTCGATGAGCAGTACTTC
TRBV10-3	NA	TRBJ2-3	TRBD2	CAISPGWGGEREGRCTDTQYF	TGTGCCATCAGCCCTGGTTGGGGGGGCGAGCGGGAGGGTCGATGCACAGATACGCAGTATTTT
TRBV5-6	many	TRBJ1-1	NA	CASSLTTGTDAEAFF	TGTGCCAGCAGCCTGACTACAGGGACTGACGCTGAAGCTTTCTTT
TRBV7-9	many	TRBJ1-2	NA	CASSFSKQVYRYTF	TGTGCCAGCAGCTTCTCAAAACAGGTCTATCGCTACACCTTC
TRBV14	many	TRBJ2-7	TRBD1	CASSQSRDRGTNEQYF	TGTGCCAGCAGCCAGAGCCGGGACAGGGGCACCAACGAGCAGTACTTC
TRBV6-1	many	TRBJ2-1	NA	CASSAFVGNEQFF	TGTGCCAGCAGTGCGTTCGTTGGGAATGAGCAGTTCTTC
TRBV5-4	NA	TRBJ2-5	TRBD2	CASSRPGAGTRETQYF	TGTGCCAGCAGCCGTCCAGGGGCGGGGACTAGGGAGACCCAGTACTTC
TRBV20-1	many	TRBJ2-5	NA	CSALLLRGQETQYF	TGCAGTGCTCTCCTCTTGCGAGGCCAAGAGACCCAGTACTTC
TRBV15	NA	TRBJ1-3	NA	CATSREEGARGNTIYF	TGTGCCACCAGCAGAGAGGAAGGGGCTAGAGGAAACACCATATATTTT
TRBV4-1	many	TRBJ2-4	NA	CASSQADVVAKNIQYF	TGCGCCAGCAGCCAAGCCGACGTGGTGGCCAAAAACATTCAGTACTTC
TRBV20-1	many	TRBJ2-4	NA	CSARALRRASAKNIQYF	TGCAGTGCTAGAGCCCTCCGGAGAGCGTCGGCCAAAAACATTCAGTACTTC